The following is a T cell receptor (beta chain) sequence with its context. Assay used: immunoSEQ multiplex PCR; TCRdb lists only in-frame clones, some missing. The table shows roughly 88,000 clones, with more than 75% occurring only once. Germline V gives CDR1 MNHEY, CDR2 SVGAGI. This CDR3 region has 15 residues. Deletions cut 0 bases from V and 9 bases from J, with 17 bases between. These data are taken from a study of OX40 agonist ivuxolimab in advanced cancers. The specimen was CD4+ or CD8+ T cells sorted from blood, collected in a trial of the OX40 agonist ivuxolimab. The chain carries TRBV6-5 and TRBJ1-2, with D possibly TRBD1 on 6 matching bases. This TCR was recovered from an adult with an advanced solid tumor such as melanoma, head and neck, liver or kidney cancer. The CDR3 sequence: CASSYSSRGERSYTF. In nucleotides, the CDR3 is TGTGCCAGCAGTTACTCGAGCAGGGGCGAGAGGAGCTACACCTTC.